The TCR beta chain under discussion was sequenced for a study of human thymus T cells. Libraries were prepared by immunoSEQ multiplex PCR; TCRdb keeps only in-frame clonotypes and omits some of them. The table shows tens of thousands of clones, with roughly 96% occurring only once. Corrective cardiac operations yielded the resected thymus tissue. The V and J ends lost 1 base and 1 base respectively, with 11 bases between them. In germline, CDR1 is PRHDT, CDR2 FYEKMQ (reference sequence). The CDR3 consists of 15 residues. This chain connects TRBV13 to TRBJ2-7; maybe TRBD2 (6 bases). This clonotype was sampled from a boy under two years old with a congenital heart defect but otherwise immunologically healthy. Sequenced sample: thymus tissue. CDR3 sequence: CASSLARGGSYEQYF. The CDR3 bases are TGTGCCAGCAGCTTAGCTAGGGGAGGATCCTACGAGCAGTACTTC.